This T cell receptor beta chain was sequenced in a study of T-cell reconstitution after alpha-beta-depleted transplantation in children. Findings and caveats of the study: At one year after transplant, newly produced T cells mostly accounted for T-cell counts and diversity. Several hundred expanded graft clones reportedly gave rise to the alpha-beta T cells present about two months after transplant. Several patients had high TCRbeta diversity at day 60; it came from surviving recipient T cells and thymic progenitors.

A word on this clonotype: What it recognizes is unknown.

V was pared by 7 bases and J by 3 bases, with 7 bases of the junction left unmatched. The CDR3 loop spans 15 amino acids. Germline V gene data show CDR1 as WSHSY and CDR2 as SAAADI. For TCRbeta, the library was prepared with unique molecular identifiers. TCRdb re-analysed the PCR reads in MiXCR, keeping a single row per CDR3 protein. The sample holds roughly 310,000 distinct CDR3 sequences, around 20% seen once. The source of this sequence is a male patient aged 10 to 17 who had a stem cell transplant for acute lymphoblastic leukemia, so the T cells may come from the graft donor. The sample was PBMCs, mostly from graft donor cells, taken 180 days after TCRalphabeta/CD19-depleted stem cell transplant. This chain connects TRBV10-2 to TRBJ2-7; TRBD2 aligns across 12 bases. The CDR3 region has the DNA TGCGCCAGCAAGACTAGCGGGAGCTATGTCTACGAGCAGTACTTC. Translated, it gives CASKTSGSYVYEQYF.